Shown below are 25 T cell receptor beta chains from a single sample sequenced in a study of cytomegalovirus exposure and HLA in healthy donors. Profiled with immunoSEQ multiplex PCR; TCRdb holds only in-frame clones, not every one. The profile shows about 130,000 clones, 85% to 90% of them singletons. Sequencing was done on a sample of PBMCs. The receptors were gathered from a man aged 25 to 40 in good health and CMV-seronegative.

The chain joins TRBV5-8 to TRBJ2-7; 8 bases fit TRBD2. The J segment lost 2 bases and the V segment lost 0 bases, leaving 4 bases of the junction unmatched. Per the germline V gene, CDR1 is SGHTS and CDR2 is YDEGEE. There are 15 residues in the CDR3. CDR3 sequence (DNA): TGTGCCAGCAGCTTGGGGATAGCGGGAACCTACGAGCAGTACTTC. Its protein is CASSLGIAGTYEQYF.

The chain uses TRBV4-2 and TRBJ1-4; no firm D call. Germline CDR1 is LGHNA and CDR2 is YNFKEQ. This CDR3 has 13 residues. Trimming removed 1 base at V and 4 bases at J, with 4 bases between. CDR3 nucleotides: TGTGCCAGCAGCCAAGTAATTAATGAAAAACTGTTTTTT. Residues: CASSQVINEKLFF.

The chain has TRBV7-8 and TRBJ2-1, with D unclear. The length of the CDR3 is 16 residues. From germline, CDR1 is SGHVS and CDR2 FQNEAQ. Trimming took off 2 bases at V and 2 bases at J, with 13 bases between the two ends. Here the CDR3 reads CASSLSGSTTYNEQFF. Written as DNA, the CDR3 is TGTGCCAGCAGCTTAAGTGGCAGTACCACCTACAATGAGCAGTTCTTC.

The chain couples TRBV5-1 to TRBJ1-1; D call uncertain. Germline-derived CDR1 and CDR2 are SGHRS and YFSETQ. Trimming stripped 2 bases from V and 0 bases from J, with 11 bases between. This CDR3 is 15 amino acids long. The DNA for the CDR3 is TGCGCCAGCAGCTTTGGTGGCAGGATGAACACTGAAGCTTTCTTT. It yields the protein CASSFGGRMNTEAFF. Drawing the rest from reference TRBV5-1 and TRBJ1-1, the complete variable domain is KAGVTQTPRYLIKTRGQQVTLSCSPISGHRSVSWYQQTPGQGLQFLFEYFSETQRNKGNFPGRFSGRQFSNSRSEMNVSTLELGDSALYLCASSFGGRMNTEAFFGQGTRLTVV.

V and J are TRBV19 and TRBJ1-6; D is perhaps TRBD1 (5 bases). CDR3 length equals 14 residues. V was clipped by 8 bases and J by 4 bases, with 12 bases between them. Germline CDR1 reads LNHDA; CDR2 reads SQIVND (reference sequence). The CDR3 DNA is TGTGCCAGTTCGATCGGGACTTATAATTCACCCCTCCACTTT. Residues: CASSIGTYNSPLHF.

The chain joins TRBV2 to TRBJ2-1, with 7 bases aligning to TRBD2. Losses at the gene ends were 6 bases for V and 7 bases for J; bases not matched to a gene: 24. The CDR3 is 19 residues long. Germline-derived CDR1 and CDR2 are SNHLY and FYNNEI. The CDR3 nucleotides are TGTGCCAGCAGCCCTTTCTGGGCTAGCGGATCCGGGGGAGGGAATGAGCAGTTCTTC. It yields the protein CASSPFWASGSGGGNEQFF.

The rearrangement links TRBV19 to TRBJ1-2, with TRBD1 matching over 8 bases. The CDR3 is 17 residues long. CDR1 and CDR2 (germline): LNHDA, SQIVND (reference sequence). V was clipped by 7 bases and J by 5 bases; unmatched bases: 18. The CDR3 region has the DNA TGTGCCAGTATCTCGGACAGGGACGGAAAGGGGCTATATGGCTACACCTTC. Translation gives CASISDRDGKGLYGYTF.

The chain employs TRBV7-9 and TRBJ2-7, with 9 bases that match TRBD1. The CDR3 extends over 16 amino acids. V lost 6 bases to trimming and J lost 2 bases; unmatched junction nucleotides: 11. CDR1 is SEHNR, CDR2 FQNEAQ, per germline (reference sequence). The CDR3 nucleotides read TGTGCCAGCAGTCTGACCACGGGACAGGGAACCTACGAGCAGTACTTC. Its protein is CASSLTTGQGTYEQYF.

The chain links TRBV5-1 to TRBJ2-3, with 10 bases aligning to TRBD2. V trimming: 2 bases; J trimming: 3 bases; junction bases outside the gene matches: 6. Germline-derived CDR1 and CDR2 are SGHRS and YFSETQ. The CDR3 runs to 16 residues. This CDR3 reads CASSFPLAGATDTQYF. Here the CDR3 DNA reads TGCGCCAGCAGCTTCCCTCTAGCGGGAGCGACAGATACGCAGTATTTT. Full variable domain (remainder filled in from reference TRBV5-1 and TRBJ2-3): KAGVTQTPRYLIKTRGQQVTLSCSPISGHRSVSWYQQTPGQGLQFLFEYFSETQRNKGNFPGRFSGRQFSNSRSEMNVSTLELGDSALYLCASSFPLAGATDTQYFGPGTRLTVL.

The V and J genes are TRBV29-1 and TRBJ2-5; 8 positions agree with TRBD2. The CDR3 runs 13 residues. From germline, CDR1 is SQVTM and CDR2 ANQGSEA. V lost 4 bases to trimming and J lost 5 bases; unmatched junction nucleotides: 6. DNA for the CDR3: TGCAGCGTTGCTAGGACTAGCTCGGAGACCCAGTACTTC. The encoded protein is CSVARTSSETQYF.

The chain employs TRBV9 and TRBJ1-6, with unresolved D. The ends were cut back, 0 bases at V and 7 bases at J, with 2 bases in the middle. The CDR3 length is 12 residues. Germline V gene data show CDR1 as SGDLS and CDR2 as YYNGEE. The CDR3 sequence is CASSVANSPLHF. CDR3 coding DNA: TGTGCCAGCAGCGTAGCGAATTCACCCCTCCACTTT.

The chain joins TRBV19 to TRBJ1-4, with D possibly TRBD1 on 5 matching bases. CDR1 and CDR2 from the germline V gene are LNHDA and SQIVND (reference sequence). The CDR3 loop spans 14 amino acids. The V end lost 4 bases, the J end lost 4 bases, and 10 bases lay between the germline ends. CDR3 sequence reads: CASSKRGGNEKLFF. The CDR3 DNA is TGTGCCAGTAGTAAGCGGGGCGGTAATGAAAAACTGTTTTTT.

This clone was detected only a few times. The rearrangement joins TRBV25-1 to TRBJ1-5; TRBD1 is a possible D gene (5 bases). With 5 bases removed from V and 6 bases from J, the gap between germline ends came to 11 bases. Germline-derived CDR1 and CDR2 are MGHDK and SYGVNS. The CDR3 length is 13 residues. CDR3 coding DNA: TGTGCCAGCAGTCACCAGGGCGGTCAGCCCCAGCATTTT. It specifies CASSHQGGQPQHF.

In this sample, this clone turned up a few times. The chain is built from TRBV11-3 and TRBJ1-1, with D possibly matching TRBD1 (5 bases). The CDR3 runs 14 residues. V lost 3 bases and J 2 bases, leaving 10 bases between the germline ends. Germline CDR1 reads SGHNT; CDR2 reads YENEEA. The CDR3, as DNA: TGTGCCAGCAGCTTCGGTCAGGGAAACACTGAAGCTTTCTTT. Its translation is CASSFGQGNTEAFF.

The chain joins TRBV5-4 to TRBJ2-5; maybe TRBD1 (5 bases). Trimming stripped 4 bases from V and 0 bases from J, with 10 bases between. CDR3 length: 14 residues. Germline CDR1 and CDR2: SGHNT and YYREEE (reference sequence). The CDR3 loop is CASSPQGYQETQYF. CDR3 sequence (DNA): TGTGCCAGCAGCCCGCAGGGATACCAAGAGACCCAGTACTTC.

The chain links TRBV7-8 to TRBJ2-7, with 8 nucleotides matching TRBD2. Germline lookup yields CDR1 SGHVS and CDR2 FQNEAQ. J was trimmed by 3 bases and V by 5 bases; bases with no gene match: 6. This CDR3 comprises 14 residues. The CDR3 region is CASSPLAGNYEQYF. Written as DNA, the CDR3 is TGTGCCAGCAGCCCCTTAGCGGGAAACTACGAGCAGTACTTC. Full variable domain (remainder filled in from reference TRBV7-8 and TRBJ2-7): GAGVSQSPRYKVAKRGQDVALRCDPISGHVSLFWYQQALGQGPEFLTYFQNEAQLDKSGLPSDRFFAERPEGSVSTLKIQRTQQEDSAVYLCASSPLAGNYEQYFGPGTRLTVT.

CDR3 bases: TGTGCCAGTAGTATAAGGGGTGGGGACAGTGAAGCTTTCTTT. Its translation is CASSIRGGDSEAFF. J is TRBJ1-1 and V is TRBV19; 7 bases agree with TRBD1. Unmatched junction bases numbered 7, after V lost 2 bases and J lost 7 bases. This CDR3 has 14 residues. Germline V CDR1 and CDR2: LNHDA, SQIVND (reference sequence).

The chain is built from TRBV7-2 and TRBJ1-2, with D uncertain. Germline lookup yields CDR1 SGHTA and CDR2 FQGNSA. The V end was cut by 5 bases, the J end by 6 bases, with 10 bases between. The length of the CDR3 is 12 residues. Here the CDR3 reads CASSKGRDGYTF. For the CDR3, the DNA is TGTGCCAGCAGCAAAGGGCGGGATGGCTACACCTTC. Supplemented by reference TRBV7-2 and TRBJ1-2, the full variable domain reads GAGVSQSPSNKVTEKGKDVELRCDPISGHTALYWYRQSLGQGLEFLIYFQGNSAPDKSGLPSDRFSAERTGGSVSTLTIQRTQQEDSAVYLCASSKGRDGYTFGSGTRLTVV.

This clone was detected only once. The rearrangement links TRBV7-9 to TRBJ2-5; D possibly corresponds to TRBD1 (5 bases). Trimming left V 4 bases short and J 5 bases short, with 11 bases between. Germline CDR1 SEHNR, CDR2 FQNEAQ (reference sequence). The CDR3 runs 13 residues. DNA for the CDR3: TGTGCCAGCAGCTCTCAGGGTTTGGAGACCCAGTACTTC. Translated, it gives CASSSQGLETQYF.

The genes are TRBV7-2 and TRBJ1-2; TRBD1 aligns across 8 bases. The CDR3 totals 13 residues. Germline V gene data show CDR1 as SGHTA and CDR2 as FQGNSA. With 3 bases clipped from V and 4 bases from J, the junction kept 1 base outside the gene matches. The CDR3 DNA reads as TGTGCCAGCAGCTTCAGGGGGCTCTATGGCTACACCTTC. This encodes CASSFRGLYGYTF. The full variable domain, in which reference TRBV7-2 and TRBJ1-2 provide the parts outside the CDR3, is GAGVSQSPSNKVTEKGKDVELRCDPISGHTALYWYRQSLGQGLEFLIYFQGNSAPDKSGLPSDRFSAERTGGSVSTLTIQRTQQEDSAVYLCASSFRGLYGYTFGSGTRLTVV.

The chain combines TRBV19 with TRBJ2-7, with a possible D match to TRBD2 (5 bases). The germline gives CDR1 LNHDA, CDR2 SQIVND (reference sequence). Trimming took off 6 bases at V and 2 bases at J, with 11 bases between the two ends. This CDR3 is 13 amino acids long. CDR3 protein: CASRGQEAYEQYF. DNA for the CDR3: TGTGCCAGTAGGGGCCAGGAGGCCTACGAGCAGTACTTC.

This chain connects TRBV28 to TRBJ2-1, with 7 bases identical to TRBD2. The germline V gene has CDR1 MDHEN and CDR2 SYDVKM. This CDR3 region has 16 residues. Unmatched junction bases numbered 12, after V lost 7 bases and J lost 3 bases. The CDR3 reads CASTPAGLEFYNEQFF. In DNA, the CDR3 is TGTGCCAGCACCCCCGCCGGACTAGAGTTCTACAATGAGCAGTTCTTC. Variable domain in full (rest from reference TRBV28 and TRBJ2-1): DVKVTQSSRYLVKRTGEKVFLECVQDMDHENMFWYRQDPGLGLRLIYFSYDVKMKEKGDIPEGYSVSREKKERFSLILESASTNQTSMYLCASTPAGLEFYNEQFFGPGTRLTVL.

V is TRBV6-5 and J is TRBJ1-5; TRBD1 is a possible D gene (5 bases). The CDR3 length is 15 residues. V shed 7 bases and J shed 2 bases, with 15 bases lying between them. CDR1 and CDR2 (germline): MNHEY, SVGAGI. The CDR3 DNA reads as TGTGCCAGCACCTACCGGGTAGGGGGCAATCAGCCCCAGCATTTT. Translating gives CASTYRVGGNQPQHF.

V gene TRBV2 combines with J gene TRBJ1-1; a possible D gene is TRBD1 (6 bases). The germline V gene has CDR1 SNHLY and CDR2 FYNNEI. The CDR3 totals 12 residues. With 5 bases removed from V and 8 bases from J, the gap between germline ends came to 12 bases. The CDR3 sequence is CASSKQGPEAFF. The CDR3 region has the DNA TGTGCCAGCAGTAAACAGGGTCCCGAAGCTTTCTTT.

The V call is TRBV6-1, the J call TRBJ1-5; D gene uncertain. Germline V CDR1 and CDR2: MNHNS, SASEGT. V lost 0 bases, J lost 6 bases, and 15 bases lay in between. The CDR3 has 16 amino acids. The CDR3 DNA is TGTGCCAGCAGTGAAGCGCTAAAGGGAGGAGGTCAGCCCCAGCATTTT. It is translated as CASSEALKGGGQPQHF.